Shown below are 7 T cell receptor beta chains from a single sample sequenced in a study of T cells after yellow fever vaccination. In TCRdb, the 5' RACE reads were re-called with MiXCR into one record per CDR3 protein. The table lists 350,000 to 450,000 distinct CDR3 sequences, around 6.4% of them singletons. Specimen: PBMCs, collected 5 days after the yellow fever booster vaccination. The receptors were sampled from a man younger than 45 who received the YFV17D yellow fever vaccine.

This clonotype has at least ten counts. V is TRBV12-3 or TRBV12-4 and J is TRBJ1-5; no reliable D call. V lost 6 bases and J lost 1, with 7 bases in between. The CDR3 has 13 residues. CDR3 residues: CASSVGSNQPQHF. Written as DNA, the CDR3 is TGTGCCAGCAGCGTCGGAAGCAATCAGCCCCAGCATTTT.

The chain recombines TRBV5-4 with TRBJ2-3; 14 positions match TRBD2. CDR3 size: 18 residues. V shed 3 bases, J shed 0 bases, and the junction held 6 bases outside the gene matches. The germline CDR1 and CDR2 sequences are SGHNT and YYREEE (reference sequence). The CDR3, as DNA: TGTGCCAGCAGCTCGGGACTAGCGGGAGACACCAGCACAGATACGCAGTATTTT. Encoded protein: CASSSGLAGDTSTDTQYF. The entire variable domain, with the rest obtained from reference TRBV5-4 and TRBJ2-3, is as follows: ETGVTQSPTHLIKTRGQQVTLRCSSQSGHNTVSWYQQALGQGPQFIFQYYREEENGRGNFPPRFSGLQFPNYSSELNVNALELDDSALYLCASSSGLAGDTSTDTQYFGPGTRLTVL.

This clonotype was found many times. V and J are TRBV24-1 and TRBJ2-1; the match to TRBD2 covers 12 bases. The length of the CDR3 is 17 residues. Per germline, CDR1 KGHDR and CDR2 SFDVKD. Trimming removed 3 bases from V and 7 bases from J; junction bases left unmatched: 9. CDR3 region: CATSDALAGGSRNEQFF. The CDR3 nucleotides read TGTGCCACCAGTGATGCCCTAGCGGGAGGGTCCCGGAATGAGCAGTTCTTC.

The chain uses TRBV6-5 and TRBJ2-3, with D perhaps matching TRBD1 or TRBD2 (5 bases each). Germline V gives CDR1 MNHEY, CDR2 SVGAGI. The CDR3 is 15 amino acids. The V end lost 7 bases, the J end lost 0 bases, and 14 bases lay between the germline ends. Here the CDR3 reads CASTTWGGSTDTQYF. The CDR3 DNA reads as TGTGCCAGCACCACATGGGGCGGGAGCACAGATACGCAGTATTTT.

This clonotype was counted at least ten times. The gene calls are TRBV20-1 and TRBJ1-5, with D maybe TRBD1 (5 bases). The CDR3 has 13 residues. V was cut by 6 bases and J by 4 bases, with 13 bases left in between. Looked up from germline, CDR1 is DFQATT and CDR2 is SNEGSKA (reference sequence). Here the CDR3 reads CSAFGGVNQPQHF. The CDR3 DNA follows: TGCAGTGCGTTCGGAGGGGTTAATCAGCCCCAGCATTTT.

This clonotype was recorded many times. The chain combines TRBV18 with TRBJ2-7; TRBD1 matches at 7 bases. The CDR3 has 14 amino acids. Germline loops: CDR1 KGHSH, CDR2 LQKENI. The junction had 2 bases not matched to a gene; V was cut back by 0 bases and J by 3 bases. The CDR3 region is CASSPPGGYYEQYF. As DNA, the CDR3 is TGTGCCAGCTCACCACCAGGGGGCTACTACGAGCAGTACTTC.

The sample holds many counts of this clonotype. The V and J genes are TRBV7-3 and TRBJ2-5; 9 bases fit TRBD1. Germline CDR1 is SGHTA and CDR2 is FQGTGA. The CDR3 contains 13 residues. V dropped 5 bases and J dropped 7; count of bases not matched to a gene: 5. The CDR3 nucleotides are TGTGCCAGCAGCCCGGACAGGGGTCGGACCCAGTACTTC. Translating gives CASSPDRGRTQYF.